This entry lists 27 T cell receptor beta chains sequenced from one sample in a study of PD-1 blockade in classical Hodgkin lymphoma. As to time point: cycle 4 day 1 (C4D1), after 5 to 7 weeks of nivolumab. Every one of the patients relapsed after autologous stem cell transplantation (brentuximab vedotin exposure was variable). Clones were sequenced by immunoSEQ multiplex PCR, and TCRdb holds only the in-frame ones, with some missing. The sample holds tens of thousands of clones, under 80% seen once. The source was peripheral blood mononuclear cells (PBMCs), collected before the fourth cycle of nivolumab. The receptors originated from a human donor with classical Hodgkin lymphoma.

Only a few counts were recorded for this clone. The V call is TRBV7-2, the J call TRBJ2-7; a weak D match, TRBD2 (6 bases). This CDR3 has 13 residues. Germline loops: CDR1 SGHTA, CDR2 FQGNSA. V was pared by 6 bases and J by 2 bases, with 11 bases between. CDR3: CASSWGLTYEQYF. DNA of the CDR3: TGTGCCAGCAGTTGGGGACTTACCTACGAGCAGTACTTC.

The gene calls are TRBV2 and TRBJ2-2; 9 bases align to TRBD1. This CDR3 comprises 15 residues. Germline loops: CDR1 SNHLY, CDR2 FYNNEI. After removal of 3 bases from V and 7 bases from J, the junction contained 6 bases not matched to a gene. The CDR3 DNA reads TGTGCCAGCAGTGAGGACAGGGGCTACCACGGGGAGCTGTTTTTT. Translating gives CASSEDRGYHGELFF. The variable domain in full, completed from reference TRBV2 and TRBJ2-2, reads EPEVTQTPSHQVTQMGQEVILRCVPISNHLYFYWYRQILGQKVEFLVSFYNNEISEKSEIFDDQFSVERPDGSNFTLKIRSTKLEDSAMYFCASSEDRGYHGELFFGEGSRLTVL.

The rearrangement joins TRBV6-5 to TRBJ1-5, with D perhaps TRBD1 (6 bases). Germline values: CDR1 MNHEY, CDR2 SVGAGI. V shed 4 bases and J shed 5 bases, with 15 bases lying between them. There are 15 residues in the CDR3. The chain's CDR3 is CASSSLGTPYQPQHF. The CDR3 bases are TGTGCCAGCAGTTCTCTTGGGACACCATATCAGCCCCAGCATTTT.

Regarding this clone: A single base separates this from a much larger clone, so it may be a read error. The sample holds other DNA sequences that translate to the same CDR3. The chain employs TRBV28 and TRBJ1-5; D is uncertain. Germline V gene lookup returns CDR1 MDHEN and CDR2 SYDVKM. Between the trimmed V and J ends, which lost 2 bases and 7 bases, there was a span of 3 bases. The CDR3 sequence is 11 residues long. The DNA of the CDR3 is TGTGCCAGCAGTTTAGGACAGCCCCAGCATTTT. This sequence encodes CASSLGQPQHF.

This chain uses TRBV6-1 with TRBJ2-7; D unresolved. This CDR3 contains 15 residues. V lost 3 bases and J lost 4, with 16 bases in between. From germline, CDR1 is MNHNS and CDR2 SASEGT. The CDR3 DNA reads TGTGCCAGCAGTGACTGGGCATCCGGGCGGTACGAGCAGTACTTC. Residues: CASSDWASGRYEQYF.

The chain recombines TRBV6-6 with TRBJ2-3; D not resolved. Germline-derived CDR1 and CDR2 are MNHNY and SVGAGI (reference sequence). Trimming took 2 bases from V and 3 from J, leaving 15 bases between them. The CDR3 sequence is 16 residues long. The CDR3 region is CASSYPGAGGTDTQYF. The CDR3 coding sequence is TGTGCCAGCAGTTACCCCGGCGCAGGTGGAACAGATACGCAGTATTTT.

The V and J genes are TRBV11-3 and TRBJ1-3; no clear D gene. Germline values: CDR1 SGHNT, CDR2 YENEEA. V was pared by 1 base and J by 1 base, with 2 bases between. This CDR3 region has 13 residues. The CDR3 DNA is TGTGCCAGCAGCTTAGGGTCTGGAAACACCATATATTTT. This encodes CASSLGSGNTIYF.

The chain links TRBV11-2 to TRBJ2-1, with D unresolved. CDR1 and CDR2 from the germline V gene are SGHAT and FQNNGV. This CDR3 has 13 amino acids. V was cut by 5 bases and J by 6 bases, with 11 bases left in between. The CDR3 region is CASSPRTGNEQFF. The CDR3 DNA sequence: TGTGCCAGCAGCCCCAGGACGGGCAATGAGCAGTTCTTC.

The rearrangement links TRBV5-1 to TRBJ2-7, with D possibly being TRBD1 (6 bases). Trimming cost V 5 bases and J 7 bases, with 16 bases left between them. Germline V gene sequence: CDR1 SGHRS, CDR2 YFSETQ. This CDR3 region has 13 residues. The chain's CDR3 is CASRGQGFGEQYF. In nucleotides, the CDR3 is TGCGCCAGCAGAGGGCAGGGGTTTGGTGAGCAGTACTTC.

Remarks on this clone: A read error may produce the germline difference seen at one junction end. The J gene is TRBJ2-1, the V gene TRBV7-7, with 9 bases fitting TRBD1. Germline CDR1 is SSHAT and CDR2 is FNYEAQ (reference sequence). This CDR3 has 13 amino acids. CDR3 sequence reads: CASSSDRGNEQFF. The CDR3 DNA follows: TGTGCTAGCAGCTCCGACAGGGGGAATGAGCAGTTCTTC.

A single count supports this clone. The chain joins TRBV19 to TRBJ2-1; 11 bases line up with TRBD2. Germline CDR1 reads LNHDA; CDR2 reads SQIVND (reference sequence). V dropped 2 bases and J dropped 2; count of bases not matched to a gene: 11. This CDR3 has 19 residues. The CDR3 loop reads CASSISGGTSGFPYNEQFF. The CDR3 coding sequence is TGTGCCAGTAGTATATCCGGAGGGACTAGCGGATTTCCCTACAATGAGCAGTTCTTC.

This clone has just a few counts. This chain links TRBV6-5 with TRBJ2-1; the match to TRBD2 covers 8 bases. CDR1 and CDR2 from the germline V gene are MNHEY and SVGAGI. This CDR3 has 13 amino acids. V dropped 7 bases and J dropped 8; count of bases not matched to a gene: 7. The CDR3 protein is CASTPGGIDEQFF. The CDR3 DNA sequence: TGTGCCAGCACCCCGGGGGGGATCGATGAGCAGTTCTTC.

The V and J genes are TRBV10-3 and TRBJ2-2, with D possibly being TRBD1 (9 bases). This CDR3 region has 14 residues. The V gene lost 11 bases and the J gene lost 4 bases, with 17 bases spanning the gap. Germline CDR1 ENHRY, CDR2 SYGVKD. The CDR3 DNA reads TGTGCCCCGGGGGGGACAGGGCCCACCGGGGAGCTGTTTTTT. It encodes CAPGGTGPTGELFF.

This clone appeared many times. V is TRBV2 and J is TRBJ2-7; a weak D match, TRBD2 (5 bases). Trimming took off 7 bases at V and 0 bases at J, with 10 bases between the two ends. The CDR3 totals 13 residues. Germline lookup yields CDR1 SNHLY and CDR2 FYNNEI. Written as DNA, the CDR3 is TGTGCCAGCATACCAGCGGCCTCCTACGAGCAGTACTTC. This encodes CASIPAASYEQYF.

The chain links TRBV9 to TRBJ2-7, with 11 nucleotides matching TRBD2. The J segment lost 3 bases and the V segment lost 3 bases, leaving 8 bases of the junction unmatched. The CDR3 contains 16 residues. The germline CDR1 and CDR2 sequences are SGDLS and YYNGEE. CDR3 protein: CASSATSGGKRYEQYF. The CDR3 region has the DNA TGTGCCAGCAGCGCTACTAGCGGGGGTAAACGCTACGAGCAGTACTTC.

J is TRBJ2-7 and V is TRBV28; perhaps TRBD2 as D (5 bases). CDR3 length equals 15 residues. The germline V gene has CDR1 MDHEN and CDR2 SYDVKM. Trimming stripped 2 bases from V and 4 bases from J, with 15 bases between. The CDR3, as DNA: TGTGCCAGCAGTTTAGACGTAGCGCGAGAATACGAGCAGTACTTC. It codes for CASSLDVAREYEQYF.

V usage is TRBV2 and J usage is TRBJ1-2; 7 bases align to TRBD1. This CDR3 contains 13 residues. Germline lookup yields CDR1 SNHLY and CDR2 FYNNEI. Unmatched junction bases numbered 5, after V lost 4 bases and J lost 6 bases. The CDR3 loop reads CASSGRGRDGYTF. The CDR3 DNA is TGTGCCAGCAGTGGAAGGGGGCGCGATGGCTACACCTTC. Looking up the rest from reference TRBV2 and TRBJ1-2 gives the full variable domain: EPEVTQTPSHQVTQMGQEVILRCVPISNHLYFYWYRQILGQKVEFLVSFYNNEISEKSEIFDDQFSVERPDGSNFTLKIRSTKLEDSAMYFCASSGRGRDGYTFGSGTRLTVV.

The CDR3 DNA reads as TGTGCCAGCAGGCATGGACAGATGGCCTATGGCTACACCTTC. Its protein is CASRHGQMAYGYTF. The chain couples TRBV28 to TRBJ1-2; D possibly corresponds to TRBD1 (6 bases). Looked up from germline, CDR1 is MDHEN and CDR2 is SYDVKM. This CDR3 is built from 14 residues. Trimming pared 6 bases from V and 4 bases from J, leaving 15 bases between.

Of note for this clone: Within the sample, other DNA sequences also encode this same CDR3. J is TRBJ2-7 and V is TRBV28, with D unclear. The CDR3 consists of 13 residues. V lost 5 bases and J 3 bases, leaving 11 bases between the germline ends. From germline, CDR1 is MDHEN and CDR2 SYDVKM. The CDR3 sequence is CASSLPPYYEQYF. The CDR3 coding sequence is TGTGCCAGCAGTCTTCCCCCCTACTACGAGCAGTACTTC.

The chain links TRBV2 to TRBJ1-1, with 8 bases lining up with TRBD1. The CDR3 sequence is 14 residues long. Unmatched junction bases numbered 5, after V lost 3 bases and J lost 5 bases. Germline lookup yields CDR1 SNHLY and CDR2 FYNNEI. The DNA for the CDR3 is TGTGCCAGCAGTGAGACAGGGGCGTGGACTGAAGCTTTCTTT. Amino acid sequence: CASSETGAWTEAFF.

The chain joins TRBV6-1 to TRBJ1-2; the match to TRBD1 covers 7 bases. CDR3 length: 16 amino acids. In germline, CDR1 is MNHNS, CDR2 SASEGT. Losses at the gene ends were 0 bases for V and 2 bases for J; bases not matched to a gene: 6. CDR3 sequence reads: CASSEAAATGNYGYTF. The DNA of the CDR3 is TGTGCCAGCAGTGAAGCGGCCGCGACAGGGAACTATGGCTACACCTTC.

The chain uses TRBV28 and TRBJ2-7; no reliable D call. This CDR3 is built from 10 residues. The germline V gene has CDR1 MDHEN and CDR2 SYDVKM. V was shortened by 4 bases and J by 10 bases, with 8 bases between the two germline ends. This chain's CDR3 is CASSSRVQYF. In DNA, the CDR3 is TGTGCCAGCAGTTCCAGAGTACAGTACTTC.

The chain is built from TRBV7-3 and TRBJ1-2; 8 bases agree with TRBD1. Trimming at V came to 1 base and at J to 3 bases, leaving 4 bases not matched to a gene. The germline V gene has CDR1 SGHTA and CDR2 FQGTGA. The CDR3 has 15 amino acids. CDR3: CASSLSGGQDYGYTF. CDR3 DNA sequence: TGTGCCAGCAGCTTAAGTGGGGGACAGGACTATGGCTACACCTTC.

A remark on this clone: An end of the junction does not agree with germline; a read error may underlie this. The genes are TRBV11-1 and TRBJ2-7; 10 nucleotides align to TRBD2. This CDR3 is built from 14 residues. Germline V CDR1 and CDR2: SGHAT, FQDESV (reference sequence). The CDR3 loop reads CASSLAGVSYEQYF. The CDR3 nucleotides are TGTGCCAGCAGCCTAGCGGGAGTCTCCTACGAGCAGTACTTC.

The rearrangement uses TRBV28 and TRBJ2-2; TRBD2 might be the D (6 bases). CDR1 is MDHEN, CDR2 SYDVKM, per germline. Trimming took off 3 bases at V and 4 bases at J, with 15 bases between the two ends. The CDR3 length is 16 residues. The CDR3 spells CASSFLSTRLTGELFF. CDR3 DNA sequence: TGTGCCAGCAGTTTTCTTTCGACTAGGCTCACCGGGGAGCTGTTTTTT.

The chain carries TRBV5-1 and TRBJ2-2; TRBD1 matches 8 bases. Germline CDR1 is SGHRS and CDR2 is YFSETQ. The CDR3 spans 15 residues. V lost 5 bases and J lost 2; bases outside the gene matches: 5. The CDR3 bases are TGCGCCAGCAGTTTACAGGGGGGTAACACCGGGGAGCTGTTTTTT. Translating gives CASSLQGGNTGELFF.

The chain employs TRBV11-3 and TRBJ2-3; D is perhaps TRBD2 (5 bases). CDR1 and CDR2 (germline): SGHNT, YENEEA. V lost 4 bases, J lost 3 bases, and 14 bases lay in between. CDR3 size: 15 residues. The CDR3 sequence: CASSSNSGRTDTQYF. CDR3 DNA sequence: TGTGCCAGCAGCTCTAACAGCGGTCGGACAGATACGCAGTATTTT.